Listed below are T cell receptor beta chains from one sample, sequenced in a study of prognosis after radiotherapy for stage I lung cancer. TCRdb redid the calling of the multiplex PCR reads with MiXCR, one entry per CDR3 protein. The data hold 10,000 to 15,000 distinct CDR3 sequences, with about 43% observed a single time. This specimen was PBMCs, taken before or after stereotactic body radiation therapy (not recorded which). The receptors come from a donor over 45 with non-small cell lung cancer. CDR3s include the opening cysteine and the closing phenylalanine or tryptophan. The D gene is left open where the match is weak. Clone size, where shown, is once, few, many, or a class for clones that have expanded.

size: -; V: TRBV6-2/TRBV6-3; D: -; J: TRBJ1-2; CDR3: CASIPSRAPGYTF; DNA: TGTGCCAGCATCCCTTCGAGGGCCCCTGGCTACACCTTC
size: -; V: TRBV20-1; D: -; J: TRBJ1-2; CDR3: CSASRTDLDGYTF; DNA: TGCAGTGCTAGCAGGACGGACCTCGATGGCTACACCTTC
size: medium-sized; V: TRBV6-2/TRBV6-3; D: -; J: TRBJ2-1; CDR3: CASSWQGRSEQFF; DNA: TGTGCCAGCAGTTGGCAGGGGCGGAGTGAGCAGTTCTTC
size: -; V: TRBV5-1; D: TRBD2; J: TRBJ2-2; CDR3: CASSLTSGEPGELFF; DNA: TGCGCCAGCAGCCTGACTAGCGGGGAACCCGGGGAGCTGTTTTTT
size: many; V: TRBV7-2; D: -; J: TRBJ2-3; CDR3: CASSLDGTDTQYF; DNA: TGTGCCAGCAGCTTAGATGGCACAGATACGCAGTATTTT
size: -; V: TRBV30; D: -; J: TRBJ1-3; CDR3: CAWGRTGSSGNTIYF; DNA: TGTGCCTGGGGTCGCACAGGGTCCTCTGGAAACACCATATATTTT
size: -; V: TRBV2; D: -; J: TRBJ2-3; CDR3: CASSGCTNGGGPADTQYF; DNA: TGTGCCAGCAGTGGGTGTACTAACGGGGGCGGCCCCGCAGATACGCAGTATTTT
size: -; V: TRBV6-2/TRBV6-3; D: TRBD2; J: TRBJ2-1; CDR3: CASSRTSGGNEQLF; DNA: TGTGCCAGCAGTCGGACTAGCGGGGGGAATGAGCAGCTCTTC
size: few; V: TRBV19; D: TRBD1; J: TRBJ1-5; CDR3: CASSRGQGLGNQPQHF; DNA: TGTGCCAGTAGCCGAGGACAGGGGTTGGGCAATCAGCCCCAGCATTTT
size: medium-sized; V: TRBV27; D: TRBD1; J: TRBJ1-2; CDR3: CASSFLRDRRESNYGYTF; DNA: TGTGCCAGCAGTTTCCTCCGGGACAGGCGAGAATCTAACTATGGCTACACCTTC
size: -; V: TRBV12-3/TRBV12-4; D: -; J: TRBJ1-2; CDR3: CASMGGYGYTF; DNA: TGTGCCAGCATGGGGGGCTATGGCTACACCTTC
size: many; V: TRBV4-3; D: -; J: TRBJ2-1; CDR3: CASSQRRSEQFF; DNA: TGCGCCAGCAGCCAGCGCAGGTCTGAGCAGTTCTTC
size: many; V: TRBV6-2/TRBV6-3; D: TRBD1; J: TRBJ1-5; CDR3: CASSSGGGYQPQHF; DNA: TGTGCCAGCAGTTCAGGGGGGGGGTATCAGCCCCAGCATTTT
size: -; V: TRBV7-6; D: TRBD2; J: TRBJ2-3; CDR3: CASSLVAEASGRTDTQYF; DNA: TGTGCCAGCAGCTTAGTGGCGGAGGCTAGCGGGCGAACAGATACGCAGTATTTT
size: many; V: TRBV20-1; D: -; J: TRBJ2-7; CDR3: CSAVGVGEEQYF; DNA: TGCAGTGCCGTCGGGGTGGGCGAGGAGCAGTACTTC
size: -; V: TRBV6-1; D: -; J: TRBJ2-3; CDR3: CASRGDNIRGIRGTDTQYF; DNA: TGTGCCAGCAGGGGAGATAATATTCGAGGCATACGGGGCACAGATACGCAGTATTTT
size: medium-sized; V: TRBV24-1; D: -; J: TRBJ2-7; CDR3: CATSDPNTSYEQYF; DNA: TGTGCCACCAGTGATCCGAACACCTCCTACGAGCAGTACTTC
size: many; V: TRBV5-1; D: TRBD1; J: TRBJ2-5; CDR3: CASSKTGGVEETQYF; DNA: TGCGCCAGCAGCAAGACAGGGGGAGTTGAGGAGACCCAGTACTTC
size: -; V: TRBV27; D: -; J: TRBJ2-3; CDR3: CASSFWGVLWPSTDTQYF; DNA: TGTGCCAGCAGTTTCTGGGGGGTCTTGTGGCCTAGCACAGATACGCAGTATTTT
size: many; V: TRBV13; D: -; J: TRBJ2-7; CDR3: CASSIDRRSYEQYF; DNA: TGTGCCAGCAGTATCGACAGGCGGTCCTACGAGCAGTACTTC
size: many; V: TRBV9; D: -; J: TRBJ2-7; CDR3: CASSVGPFYEQYF; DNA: TGTGCCAGCAGCGTGGGACCATTTTACGAGCAGTACTTC
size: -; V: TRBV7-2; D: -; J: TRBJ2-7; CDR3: CASTLDPSSYEQYF; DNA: TGTGCCAGCACCCTCGACCCCAGCAGCTACGAGCAGTACTTC
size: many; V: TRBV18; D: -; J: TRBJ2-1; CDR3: CASSRGGDEQFF; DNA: TGTGCCAGCTCACGGGGGGGCGATGAGCAGTTCTTC
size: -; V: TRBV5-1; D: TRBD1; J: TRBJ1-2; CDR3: CASSLASGQVVLDCYTF; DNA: TGCGCCAGCAGCTTGGCCTCGGGACAGGTGGTCCTCGACTGCTACACCTTC
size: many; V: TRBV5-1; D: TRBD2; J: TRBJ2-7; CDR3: CASSSTSAPPTEQYF; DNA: TGCGCCAGCAGCTCTACTAGCGCCCCTCCGACCGAGCAGTACTTC
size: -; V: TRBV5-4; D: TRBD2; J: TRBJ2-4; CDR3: CASSRRGLAGGLAKNIQYF; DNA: TGTGCCAGCAGCCGCCGGGGGCTAGCGGGGGGGTTAGCCAAAAACATTCAGTACTTC
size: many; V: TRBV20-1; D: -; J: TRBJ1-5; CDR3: CSALSPLRAQHF; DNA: TGCAGTGCTCTATCTCCCCTTCGGGCCCAGCATTTT
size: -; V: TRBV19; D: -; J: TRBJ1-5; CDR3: CASGRGEHQPQHF; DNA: TGTGCCAGTGGACGAGGGGAGCATCAGCCCCAGCATTTT
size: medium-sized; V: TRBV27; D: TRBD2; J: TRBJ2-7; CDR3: CASSSSGRVYEQYF; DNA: TGTGCCAGCAGTTCTAGCGGGAGAGTCTACGAGCAGTACTTC
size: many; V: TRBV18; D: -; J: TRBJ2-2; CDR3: CASSPRVAATNTGELFF; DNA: TGTGCCAGCTCACCGAGGGTAGCCGCCACGAACACCGGGGAGCTGTTTTTT
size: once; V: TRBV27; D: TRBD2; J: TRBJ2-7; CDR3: CASSSRSWVLAGFYEQYF; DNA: TGTGCCAGCAGTTCGCGCTCCTGGGTACTAGCGGGGTTCTACGAGCAGTACTTC
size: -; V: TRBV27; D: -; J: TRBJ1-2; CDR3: CASSLDSNYGYTF; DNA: TGTGCCAGCAGTTTGGACAGTAACTATGGCTACACCTTC
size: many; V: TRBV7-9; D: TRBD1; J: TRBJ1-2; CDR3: CASSLWGQGGTF; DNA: TGTGCCAGCAGCTTATGGGGCCAGGGGGGCACCTTC
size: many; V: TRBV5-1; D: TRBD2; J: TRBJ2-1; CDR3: CASHPLAGGYNEQFF; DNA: TGCGCCAGCCATCCTCTAGCGGGAGGATACAATGAGCAGTTCTTC
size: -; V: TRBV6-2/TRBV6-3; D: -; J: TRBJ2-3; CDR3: CASSRGPQSADTQYF; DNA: TGTGCCAGCAGTCGGGGCCCTCAGTCGGCAGATACGCAGTATTTT
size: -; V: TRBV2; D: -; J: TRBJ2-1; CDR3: CASVGQEGQTEQFF; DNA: TGTGCCAGCGTTGGTCAGGAGGGACAGACTGAGCAGTTCTTC
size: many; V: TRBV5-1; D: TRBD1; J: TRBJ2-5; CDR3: CASSPDRAQETQYF; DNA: TGCGCCAGCAGCCCTGACAGGGCCCAAGAGACCCAGTACTTC
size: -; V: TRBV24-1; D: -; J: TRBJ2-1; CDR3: CATSEPGGPGNERFF; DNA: TGTGCCACCAGTGAACCTGGAGGGCCGGGAAATGAGCGGTTCTTC
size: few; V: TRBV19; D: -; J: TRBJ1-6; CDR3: CASSIGQTWNSPLHF; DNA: TGTGCCAGTAGTATAGGGCAGACCTGGAATTCACCCCTCCACTTT
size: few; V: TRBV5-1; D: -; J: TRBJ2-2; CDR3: CASSPGHLDSATGELFF; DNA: TGCGCCAGCAGCCCGGGTCACCTTGATTCGGCCACCGGGGAGCTGTTTTTT
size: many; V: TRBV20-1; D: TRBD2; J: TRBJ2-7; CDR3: CSARLAGSSYEQYF; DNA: TGCAGTGCTAGATTAGCGGGGAGCTCCTACGAGCAGTACTTC
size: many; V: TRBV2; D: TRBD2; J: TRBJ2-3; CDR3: CASISQAGTTDTQYF; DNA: TGTGCCAGCATCAGCCAAGCGGGGACCACAGATACGCAGTATTTT
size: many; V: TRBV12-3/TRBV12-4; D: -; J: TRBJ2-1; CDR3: CASRPQVAVYNEQFF; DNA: TGTGCCAGCAGACCCCAGGTAGCGGTGTACAATGAGCAGTTCTTC
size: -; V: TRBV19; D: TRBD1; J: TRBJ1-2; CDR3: CASSIGWDRDYGYTF; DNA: TGTGCCAGTAGTATAGGGTGGGACAGGGACTATGGCTACACCTTC
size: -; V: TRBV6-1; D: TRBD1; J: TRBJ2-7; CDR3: CASSYRGQSYEQYF; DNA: TGTGCCAGCAGTTACCGGGGACAGTCCTACGAGCAGTACTTC
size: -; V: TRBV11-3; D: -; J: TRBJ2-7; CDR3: CSSSAGLSYEQYF; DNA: TGTTCCAGCAGCGCAGGGTTATCCTACGAGCAGTACTTC
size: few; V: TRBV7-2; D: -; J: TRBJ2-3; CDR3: CASSLRDGPDTQYF; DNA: TGTGCCAGCAGCTTAAGGGACGGGCCAGATACGCAGTATTTT
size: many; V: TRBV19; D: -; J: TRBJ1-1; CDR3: CASSIGSETRTEAFF; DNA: TGTGCCAGTAGTATCGGTAGCGAAACGCGGACTGAAGCTTTCTTT
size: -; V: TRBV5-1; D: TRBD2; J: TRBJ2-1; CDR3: CASSLVLAGVDEQFF; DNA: TGCGCCAGCAGCTTGGTACTAGCGGGAGTGGATGAGCAGTTCTTC
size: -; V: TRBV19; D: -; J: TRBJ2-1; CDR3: CASSMMGAGYNEQFF; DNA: TGTGCCAGTAGTATGATGGGGGCGGGATACAATGAGCAGTTCTTC